The entry below describes one T cell receptor (beta chain). The data were taken from a study of cytomegalovirus exposure and HLA in healthy donors. Data came from immunoSEQ multiplex PCR; TCRdb stores just in-frame clones and leaves some out. The profile shows roughly 70,000 clones, approximately 97% of them singletons. Per germline, CDR1 GTSNPN and CDR2 SVGIG (reference sequence). CDR3 length equals 10 residues. Trimming took off 5 bases at V and 5 bases at J, with 7 bases between the two ends. Sequencing was carried out using PBMCs. The source is a woman under 30 in good health and CMV-seropositive. This sequence joins TRBV30 and TRBJ2-7; a weak D match, TRBD2 (6 bases). As DNA, the CDR3 is TGTGCCTGGCAGCGGGACGAGCAGTACTTC. It codes for CAWQRDEQYF.